The T cell receptor beta chain under discussion was sequenced for a study of blood T cell repertoires in COVID-19. Background on the study: Sample material is recorded as cDNA or gDNA derived from T cells, B-cell-depleted T cells, or PBMCs.

Assay: immunoSEQ multiplex PCR; the TCRdb copy retains only in-frame clones and omits some. The table includes 200,000 to 250,000 clones, roughly 90% detected once. Germline V gene lookup returns CDR1 LNHNV and CDR2 YYDKDF (reference sequence). The CDR3 runs to 16 residues. After removal of 5 bases from V and 7 bases from J, the junction contained 14 bases not matched to a gene. Within 2 weeks before study entry, exposed participants met a COVID-19 case. The clonotype originates from a man in his thirties or forties who had been exposed to COVID-19. Source material: PBMCs or T cells enriched from blood (not recorded which). The rearrangement uses TRBV15 and TRBJ2-4; TRBD2 agrees at 7 bases. The DNA for the CDR3 is TGTGCCACCAGCGGCCTTATCGGCGGGGGAGGGAACATTCAGTACTTC. This gives the protein CATSGLIGGGGNIQYF.